The rows below give T cell receptor beta chains drawn from one sample of a study of T-cell reconstitution after alpha-beta-depleted transplantation in children. One entry per CDR3 protein results from TCRdb running MiXCR on the PCR reads. Of about 200,000 distinct CDR3 sequences in the sample, approximately 6.8% are singletons; the top ten hold around 4.4%. Material: PBMCs, obtained before TCRalphabeta/CD19-depleted stem cell transplant. These receptors all come from a girl under two years old with combined immunodeficiency, due to receive a stem cell transplant. Both conserved end residues are part of each CDR3. Each record gives: J gene, clone size, D gene, V gene, CDR3 protein, CDR3 DNA. A D gene is named only where the DNA matches it firmly. The size entry gives once, few or many counts, or a class when the clone is expanded.

TRBJ2-7	many	TRBD2	TRBV7-8	CASSISGSAYEQYF	TGTGCCAGCAGCATTAGCGGGTCCGCCTACGAGCAGTACTTC
TRBJ1-5	many	NA	TRBV4-1	CASSPQGFGNQPQHF	TGCGCCAGCAGCCCCCAGGGATTCGGCAATCAGCCCCAGCATTTT
TRBJ2-3	many	TRBD2	TRBV29-1	CSGWASGDTIPDTQYF	TGCAGCGGCTGGGCTAGCGGGGACACGATTCCTGATACGCAGTATTTT
TRBJ2-7	many	TRBD2	TRBV28	CASTSWAASGSYEQYF	TGTGCCAGCACCTCTTGGGCGGCTAGCGGTTCCTACGAGCAGTACTTC
TRBJ2-1	many	NA	TRBV6-4	CASSDSSLGLFAPTEQFF	TGTGCCAGCAGTGACTCGAGTCTTGGACTCTTCGCCCCGACGGAGCAGTTCTTC
TRBJ2-7	many	TRBD2	TRBV5-6	CASSLGNPGLADF	TGTGCCAGCAGCTTGGGGAACCCGGGACTAGCCGACTTC
TRBJ2-1	many	NA	TRBV27	CASSFSGHYNEQFF	TGTGCCAGCAGTTTCTCGGGCCATTACAATGAGCAGTTCTTC
TRBJ2-3	many	TRBD2	TRBV12-3/TRBV12-4	CASSLAGGRTDTQYF	TGTGCCAGCAGCCTAGCGGGGGGCCGCACAGATACGCAGTATTTT
TRBJ2-5	many	TRBD2	TRBV20-1	CSAPFLGLARGETQYF	TGCAGTGCCCCATTCTTGGGACTAGCGCGTGGAGAGACCCAGTACTTC
TRBJ2-2	many	TRBD1	TRBV15	CATSRDQGQFGELFF	TGTGCCACCAGCAGAGACCAGGGACAGTTCGGGGAGCTGTTTTTT